This T cell receptor (beta chain) was obtained from a study of cytomegalovirus exposure and HLA in healthy donors (dated by TCRdb to 2016 to 2017). For the wider study: According to an earlier analysis of a few hundred of the donors, roughly 180 million T cells yielded over 100 million unique TCR beta sequences and around 300 Gb of sequence data. An early release that covered fewer than 800 HLA-typed donors contained 300 to 350 gigabases of sequencing data and about 84 million unique TCR sequences. The genetic ancestry cluster associated with self-reported Caucasian donors included 81% of the roughly 400 genotyped donors. The study aimed to test whether signatures of past pathogen exposure could be identified by cataloging public T cell receptors. The study profiled the T cell repertoires of under 700 subjects by immunosequencing and related them to cytomegalovirus serostatus. Along with the 666-subject first cohort, a separate validation cohort of over 90 different subjects was used. To predict cytomegalovirus infection status, the study combined high-throughput TCR immunosequencing, statistical association of individual TCRs with disease status, and machine learning. A later analysis re-examined previously published TCR beta repertoires from several hundred donors and added high-resolution HLA genotyping to investigate patterns of TCR occurrence. In the later analysis, no new phenotypic data were used to find candidate immune exposures; instead, reliance was placed on TCR beta sequences and their occurrence across donors. An earlier analysis of some 600 of the donors applied high-throughput TCR beta sequencing to assess whether each TCR beta V gene segment acted as functional or pseudogenic. Donor age, sex, ethnicity and CMV serostatus were compiled together with the repertoire data. A later genetic analysis used genome-wide SNP genotypes for 398 of the 666 donors, treating that subset as a discovery cohort. Every discovery cohort repertoire had been produced on one sequencing platform. Class I and class II HLA loci were covered by the typing at four-digit resolution. The number of donors typed differed by locus, with about 629-630 for A, B, C, DRB1 and DQB1, roughly 520 for DQA1, 606 for DPA1, and over 400 for DPB1. Five DR-DQ haplotypes were handled as single units for association and clustering, since linkage in the cohort was strong. On average, around 240,000 unique TCR beta nucleotide sequences were sequenced per donor among several hundred genotyped donors of the cohort, with approximately 18% of those sequences being non-productive.

With respect to this clone: Its antigen is not yet known. Base qualities are not at hand, and no much larger clone is one base apart.

Its CDR3 holds 15 amino acids, cysteine through phenylalanine. The DNA shown is the 45-base CDR3, in frame from base 1. The germline V gene sets CDR1 to MDHEN and CDR2 to SYDVKM. V lost 3 bases and J lost 0 bases, and the count of bases not matched to a germline gene is 0. The cohort was made up of approximately 670 healthy bone marrow donors. Cohort members were all nominally healthy when sampled, although unrecorded immune exposures were likely present. The donor was CMV seronegative and was included in the group of around 320 seronegative cohort members. Every donor gave a peripheral blood sample, and the peripheral blood mononuclear cells from that sample were used for TCR beta sequencing. Genomic DNA extraction from the blood cell samples was performed with the Qiagen DNeasy Blood Extraction Kit. The method was the immunoSEQ multiplex PCR assay. A mixture of 60 forward primers for TCR Vbeta segments and 13 reverse primers for TCR Jbeta segments was used in the multiplex PCR. The CDR3 region of rearranged TCR beta genes was amplified from genomic DNA with a multiplex PCR assay. Amplified TCR beta libraries were sequenced as 87-base-pair reads on the Illumina HiSeq System. As for the authors' bioinformatics: A later analysis tallied 80 million to 95 million unique TCR beta chains across the 666 repertoires, and about 12 million of those chains were shared by two or more donors. To remove PCR and sequencing errors, raw reads were error-corrected and collapsed into unique sequences using a nearest-neighbor algorithm that merged closely related sequences. To assign V, D and J gene segments, CDR3 sequences were aligned to IMGT reference sequences. For a sequence to be retained, a match of at least six nucleotides was required to both a V gene segment and a J gene segment. A rearrangement counted as productive if the CDR3 had no stop codons and remained in frame with V and J, and every other rearrangement counted as non-productive. Following IMGT convention, CDR3 was defined as the stretch from the second conserved V-encoded cysteine up to the conserved J-encoded phenylalanine. In an earlier analysis of 500 to 650 of the donors, sequences lacking an unambiguous match to a single V gene segment were excluded. An earlier analysis of about 600 of the donors called V segments functional above 56.7% productive rearrangements and segregating when the between-donor standard deviation exceeded 5%. A statistical classification framework was built to diagnose cytomegalovirus status from the catalog of TCR beta chain sequences. V and J gene assignment, in a later analysis, came from comparing TCR nucleotide sequences with IMGT/GENE-DB human TR gene sequences. The TCRdist pipeline was used in a later analysis to assign CDR3 sequences and most-parsimonious VDJ recombination scenarios. In a later analysis, each TCR beta chain was defined by its CDR3 amino acid sequence together with its V-gene family, and reads lacking a unique V-gene family were excluded. As a way to deal with suspected cross-contamination and a sequencing artifact, a later analysis dropped roughly 620 nucleotide sequences that were highly shared and had low generation probability. For each public chain, a later analysis derived a clonal expansion index from normalized ranks of inferred template counts within each repertoire. In a later analysis, generation probabilities were computed with a VDJ recombination model fitted to out-of-frame rearrangements, and the resulting probabilities were checked against IGoR. In a later analysis, TCR-TCR, TCR-HLA and TCR-CMV co-occurrence was scored with hypergeometric tests, and a repertoire-size bias correction was applied to TCR pairs. To estimate false discovery rates, a later analysis permuted the HLA or CMV assignments 20 times. In a later analysis, co-occurring TCRs were grouped with DBSCAN, and TCRdist sequence similarity was added when clustering was performed within HLA-allele-positive subsets. Repertoires with fewer than 30,000 or more than 120,000 public chains, plus five repertoires with anomalous nucleotide sharing, were excluded from co-occurrence clustering. TCRdb's version of the immuneACCESS table is confined to in-frame rearrangements and falls short of the full clone set. An unresolved V gene accounts for under half of the shortfall where checked; the remainder is of unknown origin. V and J calls plus clone size are reproduced from that table; the DNA served to infer D and trimming. For this sample there are fewer than 200,000 clones; 81% appear just once. The ten most abundant clones make up roughly 13% of the sample.

The paper's findings and limits, for the study overall: In a later analysis, the rate of TCR association differed among HLA loci, with DRB1 alleles having the most associated TCRs and HLA-C alleles having the fewest. A few of the identified cytomegalovirus-associated TCR beta chains were confirmed in vitro to be specific for cytomegalovirus antigens. A cluster of highly shared sequence variants was judged likely to represent a technical artifact of the sequencing pipeline. A later analysis found that most CMV-associated TCR beta chains appeared HLA-restricted, with HLA associations seemingly driven largely by CMV exposure. The classifier was reported to diagnose cytomegalovirus status with high specificity and sensitivity in both the original and validation cohorts. Because counts were too low, roughly 18 rarely observed V segments, including chromosome 9 orphons, were left out of the earlier analysis of some 640 of the donors. Specific HLA alleles were associated with roughly 17,000 TCR beta sequences at a false discovery rate of 0.05 in a later analysis. While some public TCRs were present in many individuals, most TCR sequences turned up only very rarely across donors. Only TCR beta chains were sequenced in this cohort, and the absence of alpha or paired-chain data limited detectable features. A later genetic analysis associated a missense DCLRE1C variant with V-gene and J-gene trimming of TCR beta chains, and an independent cohort replicated the association. For the cohort, immune exposure information was limited to CMV serostatus. Compared with equally common non-associated chains, HLA-associated TCR beta chains in a later analysis were more clonally expanded and had lower generation probabilities. Sequencing depth was assumed to be roughly uniform across donors in the presence/absence analyses, though that assumption may not hold. Because some donors lacked HLA typing at each locus, the association tests relied only on the typed subset. According to a later genetic analysis, donors in an Asian-associated ancestry cluster had fewer N-insertions in productive TCRs than the approximately 650-donor mean. The study listed 150 to 200 TCR beta chains as associated with cytomegalovirus. A further reported finding was that TCR beta sequences accurately predicted the HLA-A and HLA-B alleles for most subjects in the first cohort. A later analysis reported that several top co-occurrence clusters appeared linked to parvovirus B19, influenza, CMV and Epstein-Barr virus. The 87-base-pair reads could not distinguish some IMGT-functional V segments, including TRBV6-2 and TRBV6-3, so those segments were excluded. Linkage disequilibrium might explain the correlated functional status among segregating V segments, but an unknown experimental factor could not be ruled out. Strong co-occurrence of HLA alleles, especially DR and DQ, made assigning TCR associations to individual alleles difficult. It was suggested by the authors that the approach could potentially be generalized to other disease states and immunological phenotypes. An earlier analysis of approximately 600 of the donors showed that most TCR beta V segments appeared in productive rearrangements either about 87% or about 30% of the time, which broadly matched IMGT annotations.

The chain is made from TRBV28 and TRBJ1-4; a stretch of 8 junction bases matches TRBD1. The source of this sequence is a woman aged 45-65 years in good health and CMV-seronegative. The sample comprised PBMCs. At the DNA level, the sequence is TGTGCCAGCAGTTTGACAGGGGCAACTAATGAAAAACTGTTTTTT. Translated, it gives CASSLTGATNEKLFF.